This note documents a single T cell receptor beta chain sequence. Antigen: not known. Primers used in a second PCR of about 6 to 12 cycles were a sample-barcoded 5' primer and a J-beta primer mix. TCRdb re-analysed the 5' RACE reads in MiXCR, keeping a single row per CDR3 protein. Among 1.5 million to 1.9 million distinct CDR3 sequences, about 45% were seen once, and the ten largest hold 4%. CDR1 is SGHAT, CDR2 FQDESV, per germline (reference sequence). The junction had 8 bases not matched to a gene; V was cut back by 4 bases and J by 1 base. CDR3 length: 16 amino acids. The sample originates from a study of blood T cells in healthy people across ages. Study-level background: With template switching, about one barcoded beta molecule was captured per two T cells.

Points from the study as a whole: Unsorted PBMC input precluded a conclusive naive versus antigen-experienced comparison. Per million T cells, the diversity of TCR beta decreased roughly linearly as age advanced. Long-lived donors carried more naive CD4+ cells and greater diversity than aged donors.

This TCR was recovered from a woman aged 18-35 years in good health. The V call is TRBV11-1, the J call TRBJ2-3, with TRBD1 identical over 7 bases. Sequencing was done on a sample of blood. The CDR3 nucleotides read TGTGCCAGCAGCTCCCGAGGACAGGATCGCACAGATACGCAGTATTTT. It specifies CASSSRGQDRTDTQYF.